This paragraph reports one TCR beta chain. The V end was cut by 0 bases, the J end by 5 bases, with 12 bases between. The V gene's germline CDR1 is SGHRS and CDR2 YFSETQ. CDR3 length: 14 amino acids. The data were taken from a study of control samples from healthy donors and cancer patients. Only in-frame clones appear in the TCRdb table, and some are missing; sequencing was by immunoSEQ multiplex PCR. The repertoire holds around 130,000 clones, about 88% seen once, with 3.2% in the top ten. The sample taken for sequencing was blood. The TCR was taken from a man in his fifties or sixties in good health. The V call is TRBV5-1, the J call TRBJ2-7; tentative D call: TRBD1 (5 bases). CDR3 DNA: TGCGCCAGCAGCTTGGGTTCAGGGTCCAACGAGCAGTACTTC. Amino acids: CASSLGSGSNEQYF.